These 20 T cell receptor beta chains originate from one sample sequenced in a study of T cells after somatic rescue of genetic block. Clones were read by immunoSEQ multiplex PCR, and TCRdb kept only the in-frame ones, dropping some. Among 95,000 to 120,000 clones listed, just over 90% were seen once. The sequenced sample consisted of peripheral blood mononuclear cells (PBMCs). The receptors were gathered from a woman under 30.

The rearrangement joins TRBV4-3 to TRBJ2-7, with D unclear. Germline values: CDR1 LGHNA, CDR2 YSLEER. Trimming left V 1 base short and J 2 bases short, with 12 bases between. The length of the CDR3 is 15 residues. The CDR3 DNA follows: TGCGCCAGCAGCCAAGGTTTCTCAGTTGCCTACGAGCAGTACTTC. Translation gives CASSQGFSVAYEQYF.

This chain joins TRBV2 and TRBJ1-2, with D unclear. The CDR3 sequence is 12 residues long. Trimming left V 3 bases short and J 8 bases short, with 10 bases between. CDR1 SNHLY and CDR2 FYNNEI come from the germline V gene. The CDR3 loop is CASSETFWGYTF. The CDR3 DNA is TGTGCCAGCAGTGAGACCTTCTGGGGCTACACCTTC.

The chain is built from TRBV9 and TRBJ1-2; no reliable D call. CDR1 and CDR2 from the germline V gene are SGDLS and YYNGEE. There are 13 residues in the CDR3. V was shortened by 0 bases and J by 3 bases, with 6 bases between the two germline ends. CDR3 region: CASSVEGHYGYTF. CDR3 DNA: TGTGCCAGCAGCGTAGAAGGGCACTATGGCTACACCTTC.

The chain uses TRBV4-1 and TRBJ2-3; TRBD2 matches at 15 bases. V gave up 3 bases and J gave up 2 bases; unmatched junction bases: 12. This CDR3 has 20 residues. CDR1 is MGHRA and CDR2 is YSYEKL in the germline V gene. In DNA form, the CDR3 reads TGCGCCAGCAGCCAGGCCCCCGGGACTAGCGGGGGGCGTCTCACAGATACGCAGTATTTT. Its translation is CASSQAPGTSGGRLTDTQYF.

The rearrangement joins TRBV6-1 to TRBJ2-1, with D perhaps matching TRBD1 (5 bases). The germline gives CDR1 MNHNS, CDR2 SASEGT. This CDR3 comprises 12 residues. Trimming shortened V by 5 bases and J by 7 bases, and 9 bases separated the two germline ends. CDR3: CASSPPGNEQFF. In DNA form, the CDR3 reads TGTGCCAGCAGTCCCCCAGGGAATGAGCAGTTCTTC.

The rearrangement uses TRBV9 and TRBJ2-1; 9 bases fit TRBD2. The CDR3 loop spans 15 amino acids. Trimming cost V 0 bases and J 5 bases; bases outside gene matches: 3. Germline loops: CDR1 SGDLS, CDR2 YYNGEE. The CDR3 coding sequence is TGTGCCAGCAGCGTAGCTAGCGGGGTGCACAATGAGCAGTTCTTC. Amino acids: CASSVASGVHNEQFF.

This clone was recorded once. V and J are TRBV2 and TRBJ2-3; no clear D gene. Trimming removed 2 bases at V and 2 bases at J, with 11 bases between. Germline V lookup: CDR1 SNHLY, CDR2 FYNNEI. The CDR3 loop spans 15 amino acids. The CDR3: CASSELGQYTDTQYF. In DNA form, the CDR3 reads TGTGCCAGCAGTGAACTGGGTCAGTACACAGATACGCAGTATTTT.

The J gene is TRBJ1-1, the V gene TRBV25-1; D is unclear. Per the germline V gene, CDR1 is MGHDK and CDR2 is SYGVNS. V dropped 2 bases and J dropped 0 bases, with 10 bases sitting between them. The CDR3 totals 15 residues. As DNA, the CDR3 is TGTGCCAGCAGTGAACGAAGGAATTTGAACACTGAAGCTTTCTTT. Amino acids: CASSERRNLNTEAFF.

The DNA of the CDR3 is TGTGCCATCAGTGGAGGGGACAATGAAAAACTGTTTTTT. As protein: CAISGGDNEKLFF. The genes are TRBV10-3 and TRBJ1-4; D may be TRBD1 (5 bases). Germline assignment: CDR1 ENHRY and CDR2 SYGVKD. V was clipped by 4 bases and J by 5 bases, with 8 bases between them. This CDR3 has 13 amino acids.

The chain has TRBV9 and TRBJ2-1; 10 bases are a match to TRBD1. The length of the CDR3 is 14 residues. Germline assignment: CDR1 SGDLS and CDR2 YYNGEE. The CDR3 nucleotides read TGTGCGGGATCCGCTGGGACAGGGGAGAATGAGCAGTTCTTC. Translated: CAGSAGTGENEQFF.

The rearrangement links TRBV30 to TRBJ1-6; tentatively, D is TRBD1 (5 bases). CDR1 GTSNPN and CDR2 SVGIG come from the germline V gene (reference sequence). The CDR3 sequence is 14 residues long. Trimming took 3 bases from V and 9 from J, leaving 15 bases between them. The CDR3 here is CAWRYTGGGSPLHF. The CDR3 DNA reads as TGTGCCTGGAGGTATACAGGTGGCGGTTCACCCCTCCACTTT.

This sequence joins TRBV30 and TRBJ1-1; 7 bases are shared with TRBD1. Losses at the gene ends were 3 bases for V and 4 bases for J; bases not matched to a gene: 8. The germline V gene has CDR1 GTSNPN and CDR2 SVGIG (reference sequence). The CDR3 is 14 residues long. Here the CDR3 DNA reads TGTGCCTGGAGAGGAGGAGGGGGCGTCACTGAAGCTTTCTTT. This translates into CAWRGGGGVTEAFF.

The table lists this clone with a few counts. This chain uses TRBV27 with TRBJ1-2; D might be TRBD1 (5 bases). The ends were cut back, 5 bases at V and 6 bases at J, with 16 bases in the middle. Germline assignment: CDR1 MNHEY and CDR2 SMNVEV (reference sequence). The CDR3 runs 14 residues. CDR3 residues: CASSRRTLGDGYTF. The CDR3, as DNA: TGTGCCAGCAGTAGAAGGACACTAGGAGATGGCTACACCTTC.

Only a few counts were recorded for this clone. The chain uses TRBV5-1 and TRBJ1-1; TRBD1 is a possible D gene (5 bases). Trimming shortened V by 1 base and J by 7 bases, and 5 bases separated the two germline ends. CDR3 length equals 11 residues. Per the germline V gene, CDR1 is SGHRS and CDR2 is YFSETQ. CDR3: CASSLQGEAFF. The CDR3 DNA sequence: TGCGCCAGCAGCTTGCAGGGTGAAGCTTTCTTT.

There are a few counts of this clone. V and J are TRBV6-5 and TRBJ1-6; 7 bases agree with TRBD1. This CDR3 is 15 amino acids long. CDR1 MNHEY and CDR2 SVGAGI come from the germline V gene. The V and J ends lost 7 bases and 6 bases, in that order; junction bases with no gene match: 9. The CDR3 DNA reads TGTGCCAGCAATCGACTGGGACAGCCTAATTCACCCCTCCACTTT. This translates into CASNRLGQPNSPLHF.

This clone was observed once. CDR3 bases: TGTGCCAGCCGGGACAGGTACAATGAGCAGTTCTTC. It encodes CASRDRYNEQFF. The chain links TRBV6-4 to TRBJ2-1; TRBD1 matches 8 bases. The CDR3 is made up of 12 amino acids. J lost 4 bases, V lost 8 bases, and 1 base had no gene match. CDR1 and CDR2 (germline): MRHNA, SNTAGT.

This clone occurred once. The V call is TRBV11-2, the J call TRBJ2-5; 7 bases are shared with TRBD2. The CDR3 length is 16 residues. V was clipped by 2 bases and J by 5 bases; unmatched bases: 11. Germline V gives CDR1 SGHAT, CDR2 FQNNGV. CDR3 DNA sequence: TGTGCCAGCAGCTTAAGGAGGGCTAGCGGCGGGGAGACCCAGTACTTC. Its protein is CASSLRRASGGETQYF.

This clone was counted a few times. The chain uses TRBV14 and TRBJ1-1; D is unclear. V was pared by 4 bases and J by 1 base, with 7 bases between. The CDR3 length is 13 residues. Per germline, CDR1 SGHDN and CDR2 FVKESK. CDR3: CASSPWPNTEAFF. CDR3 nucleotides: TGTGCCAGCAGCCCGTGGCCGAACACTGAAGCTTTCTTT.

The J gene is TRBJ1-2, the V gene TRBV9; 9 bases align to TRBD1. CDR1 and CDR2 from the germline V gene are SGDLS and YYNGEE. CDR3 length: 17 amino acids. V trimming: 3 bases; J trimming: 5 bases; junction bases outside the gene matches: 14. As DNA, the CDR3 is TGTGCCAGCAGCGCCCGAAGGGACAGGGAGTCCATTTATGGCTACACCTTC. The encoded protein is CASSARRDRESIYGYTF.

This chain links TRBV7-7 with TRBJ2-5; 7 nucleotides align to TRBD1. V shed 5 bases, J shed 5 bases, and the junction held 14 bases outside the gene matches. This CDR3 spans 16 amino acids. CDR1 SSHAT and CDR2 FNYEAQ come from the germline V gene (reference sequence). The CDR3 is CASSAEVGGQRETQYF. The CDR3 nucleotides are TGTGCCAGCAGCGCTGAAGTAGGGGGCCAACGGGAGACCCAGTACTTC.